These T cell receptor beta chains were read from a single sample in a study of Graves' ophthalmopathy and Graves' hyperthyroidism. MiXCR, applied by TCRdb to the multiplex PCR reads, yields one record per CDR3 protein. In the table there are hundreds of thousands of distinct CDR3 sequences, 20% to 25% of which are singletons. The specimen sequenced was peripheral blood. These receptors were obtained from a woman between 18 and 30 years old with stable Graves' hyperthyroidism. Each CDR3 is given without its conserved first and last residue. Each record gives: J gene, V gene, CDR3 protein.

j_gene: TRBJ1-3; v_gene: TRBV6-5; CDR3aa: ASSYGADEGYTIY
j_gene: TRBJ2-5; v_gene: TRBV29-1; CDR3aa: SVFRAQETKY
j_gene: TRBJ2-7; v_gene: TRBV7-9; CDR3aa: ASSSRDRLFKQY
j_gene: TRBJ2-1; v_gene: TRBV29-1; CDR3aa: SIGTGRNEQF
j_gene: TRBJ2-5; v_gene: TRBV27; CDR3aa: ASSPGTSGGIQESQY
j_gene: TRBJ1-2; v_gene: TRBV9; CDR3aa: ASSVEQGNYGYT
j_gene: TRBJ2-5; v_gene: TRBV7-2; CDR3aa: ASSPGPNQETKY
j_gene: TRBJ2-2; v_gene: TRBV30; CDR3aa: ASRRGHTGELF
j_gene: TRBJ2-5; v_gene: TRBV12-3/TRBV12-4; CDR3aa: ASSLMGGETQY
j_gene: TRBJ1-5; v_gene: TRBV6-1; CDR3aa: ASSEGQGGIVTQH
j_gene: TRBJ1-5; v_gene: TRBV6-5; CDR3aa: ASSPQYSNQPQH
j_gene: TRBJ2-7; v_gene: TRBV7-9; CDR3aa: ASSFRWEQY
j_gene: TRBJ2-7; v_gene: TRBV24-1; CDR3aa: ATSDHYEQY
j_gene: TRBJ2-5; v_gene: TRBV3-1; CDR3aa: ASSQAGGQETQY
j_gene: TRBJ2-4; v_gene: TRBV4-2; CDR3aa: ASSHEGRSKNIQY
j_gene: TRBJ1-2; v_gene: TRBV2; CDR3aa: ASSAGTTGLGRTRGYT
j_gene: TRBJ2-6; v_gene: TRBV12-3/TRBV12-4; CDR3aa: ASSFARAAGANVLT
j_gene: TRBJ2-4; v_gene: TRBV2; CDR3aa: ASSDGDPKNIQY
j_gene: TRBJ2-7; v_gene: TRBV2; CDR3aa: ASSEEDTLYEQY
j_gene: TRBJ2-5; v_gene: TRBV7-9; CDR3aa: ASSLRAAQETQY
j_gene: TRBJ2-7; v_gene: TRBV30; CDR3aa: AWSVRLVGKGYEQY
j_gene: TRBJ2-7; v_gene: TRBV11-1; CDR3aa: ASSSVGQGDSYEQY
j_gene: TRBJ2-7; v_gene: TRBV20-1; CDR3aa: SARIALEQY
j_gene: TRBJ2-7; v_gene: TRBV6-2/TRBV6-3; CDR3aa: ASISPPGTGFDEQY
j_gene: TRBJ2-7; v_gene: TRBV24-1; CDR3aa: ATSDPSGSLYEQY
j_gene: TRBJ1-1; v_gene: TRBV12-3/TRBV12-4; CDR3aa: ASSRDRGTTEAF
j_gene: TRBJ2-7; v_gene: TRBV27; CDR3aa: ASSRGSLYEQY
j_gene: TRBJ2-2; v_gene: TRBV6-5; CDR3aa: ASSYVLLAGGGELF
j_gene: TRBJ2-7; v_gene: TRBV7-2; CDR3aa: ASSPIVAGGNEQY
j_gene: TRBJ2-5; v_gene: TRBV30; CDR3aa: AWSDYLGTQY
j_gene: TRBJ2-7; v_gene: TRBV6-2/TRBV6-3; CDR3aa: ASSYRGKDSEQY
j_gene: TRBJ1-1; v_gene: TRBV27; CDR3aa: ASISLGGKTEAF
j_gene: TRBJ2-5; v_gene: TRBV15; CDR3aa: ATSREVPSGRETQY
j_gene: TRBJ2-7; v_gene: TRBV5-1; CDR3aa: ASMGGTTSYEQY
j_gene: TRBJ2-7; v_gene: TRBV28; CDR3aa: ASNHRGATLSEQY
j_gene: TRBJ1-6; v_gene: TRBV6-5; CDR3aa: ASSYVESPLH
j_gene: TRBJ2-7; v_gene: TRBV20-1; CDR3aa: SAAVPEGTSYEQY
j_gene: TRBJ2-2; v_gene: TRBV27; CDR3aa: ASRGTSGRIGELF
j_gene: TRBJ1-5; v_gene: TRBV2; CDR3aa: ASRLGINQPQH
j_gene: TRBJ2-5; v_gene: TRBV11-3; CDR3aa: ASSYVREETQY
j_gene: TRBJ1-1; v_gene: TRBV27; CDR3aa: ASSPRTALNTEAF
j_gene: TRBJ2-4; v_gene: TRBV28; CDR3aa: ASSLFPGEAKNIKY
j_gene: TRBJ1-1; v_gene: TRBV5-4; CDR3aa: ASSLNWFTEAF
j_gene: TRBJ2-5; v_gene: TRBV12-3/TRBV12-4; CDR3aa: ASSLGTEPQETQY
j_gene: TRBJ1-6; v_gene: TRBV6-2/TRBV6-3; CDR3aa: ASSYPDSLNSPLH
j_gene: TRBJ1-1; v_gene: TRBV19; CDR3aa: ASSNYGTGNTEAF
j_gene: TRBJ2-7; v_gene: TRBV28; CDR3aa: ASSLTGLPNHEQY
j_gene: TRBJ2-7; v_gene: TRBV7-9; CDR3aa: ASSSSRGDYEQY
j_gene: TRBJ1-5; v_gene: TRBV6-2/TRBV6-3; CDR3aa: ASSSRQVSNQPQH
j_gene: TRBJ2-7; v_gene: TRBV27; CDR3aa: ASSFGSGAYEQY
j_gene: TRBJ2-7; v_gene: TRBV28; CDR3aa: ASSRVAGGYPYEQY
j_gene: TRBJ2-5; v_gene: TRBV9; CDR3aa: ASSSAREGGPLETQY
j_gene: TRBJ2-5; v_gene: TRBV10-3; CDR3aa: AISEGEETQY
j_gene: TRBJ2-5; v_gene: TRBV30; CDR3aa: AWSETQETQY
j_gene: TRBJ2-2; v_gene: TRBV14; CDR3aa: ASSKQRNSGELF
j_gene: TRBJ2-5; v_gene: TRBV6-1; CDR3aa: ASRRARGAATQY